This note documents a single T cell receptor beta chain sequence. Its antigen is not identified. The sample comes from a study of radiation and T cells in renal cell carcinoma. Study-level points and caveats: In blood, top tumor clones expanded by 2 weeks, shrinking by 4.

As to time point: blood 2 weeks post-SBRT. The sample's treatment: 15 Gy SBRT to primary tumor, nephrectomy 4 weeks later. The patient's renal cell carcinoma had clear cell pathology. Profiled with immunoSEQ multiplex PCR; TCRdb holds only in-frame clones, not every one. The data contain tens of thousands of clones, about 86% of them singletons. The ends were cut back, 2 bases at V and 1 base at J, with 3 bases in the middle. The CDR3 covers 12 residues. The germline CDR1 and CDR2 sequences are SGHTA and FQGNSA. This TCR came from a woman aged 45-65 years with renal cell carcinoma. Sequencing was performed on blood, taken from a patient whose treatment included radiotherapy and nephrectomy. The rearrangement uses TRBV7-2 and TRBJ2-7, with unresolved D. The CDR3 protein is CASSLSSYEQYF. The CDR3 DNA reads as TGTGCCAGCAGCTTAAGTTCCTACGAGCAGTACTTC.